Listed below are T cell receptor beta chains from one sample, sequenced in a study of beta chain features in type 1 diabetes. Assay used: immunoSEQ multiplex PCR; TCRdb lists only in-frame clones, some missing. The table records around 400,000 clones, around 12% of them present only once. The sequenced material came from naive CD4+ T cells from blood. These receptors all stem from a man younger than 35 in good health. CDR3s include the opening cysteine and the closing phenylalanine or tryptophan. Fields, in order: D gene, V gene, clone size, J gene, CDR3 DNA, CDR3 protein. The D gene is left open where the match is weak. The size of a clone is reported for some rows only, either as once, few or many, or as a class for expanded clones.

.,TRBV9,few,TRBJ2-5,TGTGCCAGCAGCCCACTTATTTCGGGGGAGACCCAGTACTTC,CASSPLISGETQYF
.,TRBV27,few,TRBJ1-5,TGTGCCAGCAGTCCCAGGGACAATACCGAGCCCCAGCATTTT,CASSPRDNTEPQHF
TRBD1,TRBV6-6,few,TRBJ1-5,TGTGCCAGCAGTTCCCCCACAGGGGAGAATCAGCCCCAGCATTTT,CASSSPTGENQPQHF
TRBD1,TRBV28,.,TRBJ2-3,TGTGCCAGCAGTGTACAGGGGCTTACAGATACGCAGTATTTT,CASSVQGLTDTQYF
TRBD2,TRBV18,.,TRBJ2-1,TGTGCCAGCTCACCACGAAGCGGGGGGTCCCGGAGGTTACGGCTTGAGCAGTTCTTC,CASSPRSGGSRRLRLEQFF
TRBD2,TRBV4-2,few,TRBJ2-3,TGTGCCAGCAGCCAACTGTTGACGGGGGGGCCGGATACGCAGTATTTT,CASSQLLTGGPDTQYF
.,TRBV30,few,TRBJ1-3,TGTGCCTGGAGGAGATCTGGAAACACCATATATTTT,CAWRRSGNTIYF
.,TRBV9,.,TRBJ2-7,TGTGCCAGCAGCGGCCCGGCGGGGTCCGAGCAGTACTTC,CASSGPAGSEQYF
TRBD2,TRBV7-2,few,TRBJ2-3,TGTGCCAGCACTGGAGTGGGAAGTAGCGGGAGAGCAGATACGCAGTATTTT,CASTGVGSSGRADTQYF
.,TRBV7-7,.,TRBJ2-7,TGTGCTAGCAGCTTAGCGCAGGGGCCCCCCTACGAGCAGTACTTC,CASSLAQGPPYEQYF
TRBD1,TRBV5-1,few,TRBJ2-2,TGCGCCAGCAGCCCGAGGACAGGGGGCGGCGGGGAGCTGTTTTTT,CASSPRTGGGGELFF
TRBD2,TRBV7-2,.,TRBJ2-1,TGTGCCAGCATGGGAGGGAACTCCTACAATGAGCAGTTCTTC,CASMGGNSYNEQFF
TRBD1,TRBV28,.,TRBJ2-5,TGTGCCAGCAGTCCAAGTGGGTTTGGGACAGGAGGCCAAGAGACCCAGTACTTC,CASSPSGFGTGGQETQYF
TRBD1,TRBV9,.,TRBJ2-7,TGTGCCAGCAGCGCGGGGCAGGGGGCTAACGAGCAGTACTTC,CASSAGQGANEQYF
TRBD1,TRBV28,few,TRBJ2-1,TGTGCCAGCAGATGGACAGGCTCCTGGGGTGAGCAGTTCTTC,CASRWTGSWGEQFF
.,TRBV7-2,few,TRBJ2-1,TGTGCCAGCAGCTCAACAGGGGGAGGGAATGAGCAGTTCTTC,CASSSTGGGNEQFF
.,TRBV7-9,.,TRBJ2-1,TGTGCCAGCCCAAGGGGCAATGAGCAGTTCTTC,CASPRGNEQFF
TRBD2,TRBV9,.,TRBJ2-3,TGTGCCAGCAGCGTAGGGACTAGCGGGGACCACACAGATACGCAGTATTTT,CASSVGTSGDHTDTQYF
TRBD1,TRBV6-5,few,TRBJ2-7,TGTGCCAGCAATATCCAAGGGGGCAACGAGCAGTACTTC,CASNIQGGNEQYF
.,TRBV30,.,TRBJ2-5,TGTGCCTGGAGTGTCTTTCGGGAGACCCAGTACTTC,CAWSVFRETQYF
TRBD2,TRBV6-5,few,TRBJ2-7,TGTGCCAGCAGTTCGGCGACCGGGAGGGGTGGGTACTTC,CASSSATGRGGYF
.,TRBV28,few,TRBJ1-2,TGTGCCAGCAGTCCCCGTCGGGTCGTGTATGGCTACACCTTC,CASSPRRVVYGYTF
.,TRBV4-3,.,TRBJ2-7,TGCGCCAGCAGCCAAGTTTTGAGGCGCGAGCAGTACTTC,CASSQVLRREQYF
.,TRBV6-6,few,TRBJ2-7,TGTGCCAGCAGCCGCCGACTCTCGGGGGCCTACGAGCAGTACTTC,CASSRRLSGAYEQYF
.,TRBV6-5,.,TRBJ2-7,TGTGCCAGCAGTTACGAAGCAACTTACGAGCAGTACTTC,CASSYEATYEQYF
.,TRBV2,.,TRBJ2-1,TGTGCCAGCAGTCTTACTGCGGGACTCTCCTACAATGAGCAGTTCTTC,CASSLTAGLSYNEQFF
.,TRBV5-1,few,TRBJ1-1,TGCGCCAGCTTAAGACCCAAGCGCGCTGAAGCTTTCTTT,CASLRPKRAEAFF
TRBD2,TRBV7-3,few,TRBJ2-5,TGTGCCAGCAGCTTAGGTGGGACTAGCGGGAAAGAGACCCAGTACTTC,CASSLGGTSGKETQYF
TRBD2,TRBV25-1,few,TRBJ2-1,TGTGCCAGCAGTGAATCTAGCGGGAGAAACAATGAGCAGTTCTTC,CASSESSGRNNEQFF
.,TRBV9,few,TRBJ1-4,TGTGCCAGCAGCCCGGGGGTGAGCAGGGTCGAAAAACTGTTTTTT,CASSPGVSRVEKLFF
TRBD1,TRBV30,.,TRBJ1-1,TGTGCCTGGAGTAGGGACAGCGCCCCGGGGGACACTGAAGCTTTCTTT,CAWSRDSAPGDTEAFF
.,TRBV6-6,few,TRBJ2-7,TGTTCCGCGGGCACCTTCTACGAGCAGTACTTC,CSAGTFYEQYF
.,TRBV7-2,few,TRBJ2-2,TGTGCCAGCAGCCCGACAGGGAACACCGGGGAGCTGTTTTTT,CASSPTGNTGELFF
.,TRBV9,few,TRBJ2-7,TGTGCCAGCAGCGTAGGAACGGGGACCTACGAGCAGTACTTC,CASSVGTGTYEQYF
.,TRBV7-9,few,TRBJ1-3,TGTGCCAGCAGGTCTACAGTGACCTCTGGAAACACCATATATTTT,CASRSTVTSGNTIYF
TRBD2,TRBV7-6,few,TRBJ2-5,TGTGCCAGCAGCTTAGCCCCTAGCGGGGCCACCTACTTC,CASSLAPSGATYF
.,TRBV25-1,.,TRBJ1-4,TGTGCCAGCAGTGAATATCTCAGGGGCGGCGAAAAACTGTTTTTT,CASSEYLRGGEKLFF
TRBD1,TRBV29-1,few,TRBJ2-3,TGCAGCGTTGGACAGGGGGGCACAGATACGCAGTATTTT,CSVGQGGTDTQYF
.,TRBV25-1,.,TRBJ1-6,TGTGCCAGCAAGGACAGCTCCTATAATTCACCCCTCCACTTT,CASKDSSYNSPLHF
TRBD2,TRBV7-3,.,TRBJ2-3,TGTGCCAGCAGCTTAAGGATGCGGGGGGCGGGAACAGATACGCAGTATTTT,CASSLRMRGAGTDTQYF
TRBD1,TRBV5-4,.,TRBJ2-5,TGTGCCAGCAGCTTGGGGGCCCCAGGACAGGGACGAGAGACCCAGTACTTC,CASSLGAPGQGRETQYF
TRBD1,TRBV19,.,TRBJ2-1,TGTGCCACTACGGCGGGACAGGGGGGGTACAATGAGCAGTTCTTC,CATTAGQGGYNEQFF
.,TRBV9,few,TRBJ2-1,TGTGCCAGCAGCCCCAGGACACGGAACGACAATGAGCAGTTCTTC,CASSPRTRNDNEQFF
.,TRBV15,.,TRBJ1-2,TGTGCCACCAGCAGAGATTTTGAGGGAAACTATGGCTACACCTTC,CATSRDFEGNYGYTF